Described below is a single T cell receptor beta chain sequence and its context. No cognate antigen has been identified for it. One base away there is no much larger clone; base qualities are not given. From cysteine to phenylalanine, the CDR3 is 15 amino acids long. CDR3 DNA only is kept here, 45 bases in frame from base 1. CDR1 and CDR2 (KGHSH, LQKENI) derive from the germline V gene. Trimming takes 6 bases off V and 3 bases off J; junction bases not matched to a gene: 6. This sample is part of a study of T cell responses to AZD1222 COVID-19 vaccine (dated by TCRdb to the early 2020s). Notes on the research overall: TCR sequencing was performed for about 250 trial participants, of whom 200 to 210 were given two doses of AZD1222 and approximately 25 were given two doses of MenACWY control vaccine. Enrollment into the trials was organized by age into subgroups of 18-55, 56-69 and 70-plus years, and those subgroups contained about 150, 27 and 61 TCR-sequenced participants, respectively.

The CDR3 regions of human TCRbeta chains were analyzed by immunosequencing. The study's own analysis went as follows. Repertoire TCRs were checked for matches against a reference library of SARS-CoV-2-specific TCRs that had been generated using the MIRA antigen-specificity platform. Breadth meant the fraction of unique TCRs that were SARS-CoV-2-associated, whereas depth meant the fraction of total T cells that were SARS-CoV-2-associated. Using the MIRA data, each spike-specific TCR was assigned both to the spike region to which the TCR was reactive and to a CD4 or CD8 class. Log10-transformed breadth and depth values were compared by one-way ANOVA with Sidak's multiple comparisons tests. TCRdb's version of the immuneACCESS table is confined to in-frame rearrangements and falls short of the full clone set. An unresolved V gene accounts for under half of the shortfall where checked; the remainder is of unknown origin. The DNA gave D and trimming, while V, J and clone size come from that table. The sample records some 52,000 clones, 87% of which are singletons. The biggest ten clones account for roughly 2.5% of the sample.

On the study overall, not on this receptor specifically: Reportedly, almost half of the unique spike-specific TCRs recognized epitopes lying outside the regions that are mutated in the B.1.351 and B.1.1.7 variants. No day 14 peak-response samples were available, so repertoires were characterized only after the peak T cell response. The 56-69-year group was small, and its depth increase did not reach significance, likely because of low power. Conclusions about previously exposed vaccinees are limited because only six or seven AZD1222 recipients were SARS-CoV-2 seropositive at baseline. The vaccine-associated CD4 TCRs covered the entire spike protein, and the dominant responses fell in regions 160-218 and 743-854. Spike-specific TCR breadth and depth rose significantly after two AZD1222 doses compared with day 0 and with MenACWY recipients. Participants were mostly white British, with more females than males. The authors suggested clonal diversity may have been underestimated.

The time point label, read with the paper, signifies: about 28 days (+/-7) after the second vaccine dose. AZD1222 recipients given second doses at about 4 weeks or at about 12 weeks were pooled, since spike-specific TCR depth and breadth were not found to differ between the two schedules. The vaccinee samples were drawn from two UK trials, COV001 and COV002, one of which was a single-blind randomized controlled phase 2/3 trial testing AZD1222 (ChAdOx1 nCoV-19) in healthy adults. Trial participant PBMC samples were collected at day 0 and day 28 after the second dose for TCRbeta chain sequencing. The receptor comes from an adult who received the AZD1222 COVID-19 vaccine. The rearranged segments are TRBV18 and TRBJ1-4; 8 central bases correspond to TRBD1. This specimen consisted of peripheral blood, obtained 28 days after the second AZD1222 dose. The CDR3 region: CASSGLQGANEKLFF. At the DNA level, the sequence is TGTGCCAGCTCCGGACTACAGGGGGCTAATGAAAAACTGTTTTTT.